These 19 T cell receptor beta chains were all obtained from the same sample, sequenced in a study of T cell clonality in common variable immunodeficiency. TCRdb keeps only in-frame clones here, not all; method: immunoSEQ multiplex PCR. The specimen has roughly 42,000 clones, none found just once. Sample: peripheral blood mononuclear cells. These TCRs come from a person between 18 and 75 years old in good health.

This clone was found a few times. The covered CDR3 bases are TGTGCCAGCAGTGGTACAGGTTACGAG. This translates into CASSGTGYE. The entire CDR3 protein reads CASSGTGYEQYF. The V and J genes are TRBV6-1 and TRBJ2-7, with D perhaps matching TRBD1 (5 bases). The read comes to an end 3 residues before the CDR3 does, leaving the germline J gene to fill in the end. Trimming left V 4 bases short and J 4 bases short, with 8 bases between. Germline V CDR1 and CDR2: MNHNS, SASEGT. The CDR3 extends over 12 amino acids.

In this sample, this clone turned up many times. With the read ending 3 residues before the CDR3 end, the germline J gene is used to fill in that end. This chain links TRBV2 with TRBJ1-1, with TRBD1 as a possible D gene (6 bases). This CDR3 is built from 12 residues. Germline CDR1 reads SNHLY; CDR2 reads FYNNEI. CDR3 loop: CAIAVGGFGAFF. Incomplete CDR3 DNA: TGTGCCATCGCAGTAGGGGGATTCGGA.

Many counts were recorded for this clone. The read terminates 3 residues ahead of where the CDR3 ends, so the germline J gene completes it. The J gene is TRBJ1-2, the V gene TRBV6-1, with D perhaps TRBD1 (6 bases). V lost 2 bases, J lost 1 base, and 11 bases lay in between. The CDR3 is 15 amino acids. Per germline, CDR1 MNHNS and CDR2 SASEGT. The chain's CDR3 is CASSERLGGNYGYTF. The sequenced CDR3 bases are TGTGCCAGCAGTGAAAGATTAGGGGGTAACTATGGC.

This clone was recorded many times. The read comes to an end 3 residues before the CDR3 does, leaving the germline J gene to fill in the end. V gene TRBV7-7 combines with J gene TRBJ2-7; 12 positions match TRBD1. This CDR3 spans 15 amino acids. The trim removed 5 bases at V and 4 bases at J, leaving 6 bases unmatched. The germline CDR1 and CDR2 sequences are SSHAT and FNYEAQ (reference sequence). The CDR3 DNA, read in part, is TGTGCCAGCAGCCATGGGACAGGGGGCATTTACGAG. Protein product: CASSHGTGGIYE. The full CDR3 sequence reads CASSHGTGGIYEQYF.

This clone was found many times. The CDR3 extends 3 residues past the end of the read, so its final part is completed from the germline J gene. The V gene is TRBV15, the J gene TRBJ1-1; D uncertain. CDR3 length: 15 amino acids. V was trimmed by 0 bases and J by 5 bases, leaving 13 bases between them. In germline, CDR1 is LNHNV, CDR2 YYDKDF (reference sequence). The CDR3 spells CATSRDKRFQTEAFF. Incomplete CDR3 DNA: TGTGCCACCAGCAGAGATAAGCGGTTTCAAACTGAA.

This clone was recorded many times. The CDR3 end is not reached by the read, which stops 3 residues before it; the germline J gene fills it in. The rearrangement joins TRBV9 to TRBJ2-5; D possibly corresponds to TRBD2 (5 bases). This CDR3 spans 15 amino acids. The V end was cut by 4 bases, the J end by 3 bases, with 16 bases between. The germline V gene encodes CDR1 SGDLS and CDR2 YYNGEE. Here the CDR3 reads CASSSVGVNKETQYF. CDR3 DNA (partial): TGTGCCAGCAGCTCCGTCGGGGTTAATAAAGAGACC.

This clone occurred many times. The read halts 3 residues ahead of the CDR3 end, with the missing end drawn from the germline J gene. This chain connects TRBV18 to TRBJ2-5; TRBD1 might be the D (6 bases). V lost 0 bases, J lost 5 bases, and 13 bases lay in between. The CDR3 spans 15 residues. Germline V gives CDR1 KGHSH, CDR2 LQKENI. The CDR3 is CASSPPTGSGETQYF. The DNA read from the CDR3 is TGTGCCAGCTCACCACCAACAGGGTCGGGGGAGACC. Full variable domain (remainder filled in from reference TRBV18 and TRBJ2-5): NAGVMQNPRHLVRRRGQEARLRCSPMKGHSHVYWYRQLPEEGLKFMVYLQKENIIDESGMPKERFSAEFPKEGPSILRIQQVVRGDSAAYFCASSPPTGSGETQYFGPGTRLLVL.

This clone has a count of ten or more. The read ends 3 residues before the CDR3 terminus; that terminus is restored from the germline J gene. Additional DNA sequences in this sample encode the identical CDR3. The V and J genes are TRBV20-1 and TRBJ2-5; 10 bases agree with TRBD2. Germline V gene lookup returns CDR1 DFQATT and CDR2 SNEGSKA (reference sequence). Losses at the gene ends were 6 bases for V and 1 base for J; bases not matched to a gene: 2. The CDR3 has 13 amino acids. Here the CDR3 reads CSAWTSGQETQYF. Partial CDR3 DNA: TGCAGTGCGTGGACTAGCGGCCAAGAGACC.

This clone was detected many times. The read halts 3 residues ahead of the CDR3 end, with the missing end drawn from the germline J gene. This chain links TRBV30 with TRBJ2-4; TRBD2 agrees at 15 bases. V shed 2 bases, J shed 2 bases, and the junction held 10 bases outside the gene matches. The CDR3 is made up of 19 amino acids. In germline, CDR1 is GTSNPN, CDR2 SVGIG (reference sequence). The part of the CDR3 DNA that was read is TGTGCCTGGAGTACGGGACTAGCGGGAGGAACCCTAACCAAAAACATT. Translating it yields CAWSTGLAGGTLTKNI. The whole CDR3 sequence is CAWSTGLAGGTLTKNIQYF.

This clone has at least ten counts. The CDR3 is cut off 3 residues early in the read; its end comes from the germline J gene. The genes are TRBV2 and TRBJ1-6, with no clear D. V was cut by 7 bases and J by 6 bases, with 16 bases left in between. The CDR3 is 15 amino acids. The germline V gene has CDR1 SNHLY and CDR2 FYNNEI. The CDR3 bases that were read are TGTGCCAGCAAGCCCGGGGTAGGCCTTAATTCACCC. Translation: CASKPGVGLNSP. The entire CDR3 is CASKPGVGLNSPLHF. Full variable domain (outside the CDR3, taken from reference TRBV2 and TRBJ1-6): EPEVTQTPSHQVTQMGQEVILRCVPISNHLYFYWYRQILGQKVEFLVSFYNNEISEKSEIFDDQFSVERPDGSNFTLKIRSTKLEDSAMYFCASKPGVGLNSPLHFGNGTRLTVT.

A few counts support this clone. The read ends 3 residues early relative to the CDR3; the germline J gene fills the gap. Other DNA sequences in the sample encode the same CDR3. The chain is built from TRBV7-6 and TRBJ2-2, with 8 bases aligning to TRBD2. V shed 4 bases and J 2 bases; nucleotides not matched to a gene: 6. Germline lookup yields CDR1 SGHVS and CDR2 FNYEAQ. The CDR3 totals 16 residues. The part of the CDR3 DNA that was read is TGTGCCAGCAGCTCCCCGGGACTAGAAAACACCGGGGAG. Residues: CASSSPGLENTGE. The whole CDR3 reads CASSSPGLENTGELFF.

This clone was seen many times. Read sequence stops 3 residues before the CDR3 end, and the germline J gene provides the missing end. This chain connects TRBV5-6 to TRBJ2-2, with D unclear. The CDR3 has 15 amino acids. With 0 bases removed from V and 4 bases from J, the gap between germline ends came to 10 bases. Per the germline V gene, CDR1 is SGHDT and CDR2 is YYEEEE. The covered CDR3 bases are TGTGCCAGCAGCTTGGGGAGACTGGCCACCGGGGAG. Encoded protein: CASSLGRLATGE. The complete CDR3 protein is CASSLGRLATGELFF.

This clone occurred many times. One end of the junction varies from germline; a read error may be responsible. CDR3 DNA, as far as it was read: TGCGCCAGCAGCCAAGATCTGGGGGGTGAATACAATGAG. Its translation: CASSQDLGGEYNE. The whole CDR3 protein reads CASSQDLGGEYNEQFF. The chain carries TRBV4-2 and TRBJ2-1; a weak D match, TRBD2 (6 bases). The read terminates 3 residues before the CDR3 end, so the remaining end is supplied by the germline J gene. CDR1 LGHNA and CDR2 YNFKEQ come from the germline V gene. The CDR3 runs to 16 residues.

By share, this clone counts as medium-sized (0.01 to 0.1%). The missing CDR3 end, 3 residues past where the read stops, is filled in from the germline J gene. V is TRBV20-1 and J is TRBJ2-3; possible D gene TRBD2, 6 bases. Germline assignment: CDR1 DFQATT and CDR2 SNEGSKA (reference sequence). V shed 0 bases and J shed 1 base, with 11 bases lying between them. The CDR3 is 15 residues long. The CDR3 here is CSARDYQRGTDTQYF. The DNA read from the CDR3 is TGCAGTGCTAGAGATTACCAGCGGGGCACAGATACG.

At least ten counts were recorded for this clone. The CDR3 spells CAISEGGSSYEQYF. CDR3 DNA, as far as it was read: TGTGCCATCAGTGAGGGCGGGAGCTCCTACGAG. The chain has TRBV10-3 and TRBJ2-7; 7 bases map to TRBD2. The sequence runs out 3 residues before the end of the CDR3; the remainder is reconstructed from the germline J gene. V shed 2 bases and J 0 bases; nucleotides not matched to a gene: 1. Germline loops: CDR1 ENHRY, CDR2 SYGVKD. This CDR3 spans 14 amino acids.

This clone has at least ten counts. The CDR3 goes on 3 residues after the read ends, and that part is filled in from the germline J gene. This chain joins TRBV10-3 and TRBJ2-7; a possible D gene is TRBD1 (6 bases). The germline CDR1 and CDR2 sequences are ENHRY and SYGVKD. The ends were cut back, 7 bases at V and 5 bases at J, with 15 bases in the middle. The CDR3 runs to 13 residues. The part of the CDR3 DNA that was read is TGTGCCATCACGGCAGGGGAACCGAACGAG. Protein: CAITAGEPNE. The entire CDR3 protein is CAITAGEPNEQYF.

As to this clone: The CDR3 end falls 3 residues outside the read, so it is completed with the germline J gene. The rearrangement links TRBV7-8 to TRBJ2-3, with 7 bases identical to TRBD1. Per germline, CDR1 SGHVS and CDR2 FQNEAQ. CDR3 length: 15 amino acids. Partial CDR3 DNA: TGTGCCAGCAGCTTAACTTGGACAGGCGATCAGCCG. As protein: CASSLTWTGDQP. The CDR3 in full is CASSLTWTGDQPQYF.

To note about this clone: The read comes to an end 3 residues before the CDR3 does, leaving the germline J gene to fill in the end. V usage is TRBV11-1 and J usage is TRBJ1-1; D possibly corresponds to TRBD1 (5 bases). Trimming left V 6 bases short and J 1 base short, with 9 bases between. From germline, CDR1 is SGHAT and CDR2 FQDESV (reference sequence). This CDR3 is built from 13 residues. The part of the CDR3 DNA that was read is TGTGCCAGCAGTACACAGGAGAACACTGAA. Amino acids: CASSTQENTE. In full, the CDR3 is CASSTQENTEAFF.

This clone was seen ten or more times. The CDR3 end lies 3 residues beyond the end of the read and is filled in from the germline J gene. The chain joins TRBV2 to TRBJ1-5, with 9 bases matching TRBD1. Germline CDR1 is SNHLY and CDR2 is FYNNEI. The CDR3 spans 14 residues. Unmatched junction bases numbered 4, after V lost 4 bases and J lost 6 bases. The part of the CDR3 DNA that was read is TGTGCCAGCAGTGTCGGGACAGGGTTTCAGCCC. This gives the protein CASSVGTGFQP. The complete CDR3 sequence is CASSVGTGFQPQHF.